The sequence of this TCR beta chain was determined in a study of T cells expressing NK-cell markers. It was by 5'RACE template switching with UMIs that TCR beta cDNA was made. Following a re-call of the 5' RACE reads, TCRdb has one entry per CDR3 protein and lacks DNA. The table lists 140,000 or so distinct CDR3 sequences. This CDR3 is built from 13 residues. This receptor was taken from a man younger than 35 in good health. The chain links TRBV12-3 or TRBV12-4 to TRBJ2-1; absent DNA, TCRdb's TRBD1 call cannot be checked. The sample comprised blood T cells: a sorted CD56 or NKG2C T cell subset, CD4+ or CD8+ T cells, or bulk PBMC T cells (not recorded which). The CDR3 reads CASSTGTYNEQFF.